The 8 T cell receptor beta chains listed next were all sequenced from one sample in a study of beta chain features in type 1 diabetes. Expressed TCRB transcripts were sequenced because the entire RNA isolate underwent reverse transcription. The assay was immunoSEQ multiplex PCR, and TCRdb's table has in-frame clones only and misses some. The repertoire includes about 290,000 clones, roughly 8% of them detected once, and about 0.93% sits in the top ten. Material for sequencing was central memory CD4+ T cells from blood. These receptors were obtained from a woman between 18 and 29 years old in good health.

The chain links TRBV29-1 to TRBJ1-2; D gene ambiguous. This CDR3 region has 14 residues. CDR1 and CDR2 from the germline V gene are SQVTM and ANQGSEA. Deletions cut 4 bases from V and 0 bases from J, with 12 bases between. CDR3 loop: CSVGGPGANYGYTF. The CDR3 nucleotides read TGCAGCGTTGGGGGTCCCGGAGCTAACTATGGCTACACCTTC.

The chain uses TRBV18 and TRBJ1-1; the D is unclear. Germline loops: CDR1 KGHSH, CDR2 LQKENI. The CDR3 loop spans 13 amino acids. Trimming pared 0 bases from V and 9 bases from J, leaving 11 bases between. DNA for the CDR3: TGTGCCAGCTCACCACCGGGGTCAGGAAAAGCTTTCTTT. Protein sequence: CASSPPGSGKAFF.

The chain uses TRBV7-9 and TRBJ2-5; no reliable D call. This CDR3 is built from 12 residues. V was pared by 2 bases and J by 5 bases, with 6 bases between. CDR1 SEHNR and CDR2 FQNEAQ come from the germline V gene (reference sequence). The CDR3 region has the DNA TGTGCCAGCAGCTTAAAACGGGAGACCCAGTACTTC. This codes for CASSLKRETQYF.

The sample holds a few counts of this clone. This rearrangement joins TRBV7-2 to TRBJ2-6; maybe TRBD1 (6 bases). Germline CDR1 and CDR2: SGHTA and FQGNSA. V was clipped by 5 bases and J by 6 bases, with 11 bases between them. The CDR3 runs 14 residues. In nucleotides, the CDR3 is TGTGCCAGCAGCCCTGGGACAAAGGCCAACGTCCTGACTTTC. It encodes CASSPGTKANVLTF.

The chain combines TRBV28 with TRBJ1-6; no clear D gene. The ends were cut back, 6 bases at V and 0 bases at J, with 15 bases in the middle. The CDR3 length is 17 residues. Germline CDR1 MDHEN, CDR2 SYDVKM. The CDR3 nucleotides are TGTGCCAGCAGAGGTTGGGAGGTTCGCTCCTATAATTCACCCCTCCACTTT. It translates to CASRGWEVRSYNSPLHF.

This clone was seen a few times. The chain uses TRBV18 and TRBJ1-5; D call uncertain. With 7 bases removed from V and 3 bases from J, the gap between germline ends came to 13 bases. This CDR3 region has 14 residues. The germline gives CDR1 KGHSH, CDR2 LQKENI. The CDR3 nucleotides read TGTGCCAGCTGGACGGGAGGCCCCAATCAGCCCCAGCATTTT. Amino acids: CASWTGGPNQPQHF.

This clone has more than one count but fewer than ten. This chain connects TRBV2 to TRBJ2-3, with 10 bases lining up with TRBD2. Looked up from germline, CDR1 is SNHLY and CDR2 is FYNNEI. CDR3 length: 17 residues. V shed 1 base and J 4 bases; nucleotides not matched to a gene: 8. The CDR3 reads CASSEGRSGGVADTQYF. The DNA for the CDR3 is TGTGCCAGCAGTGAAGGGCGCAGCGGGGGGGTGGCAGATACGCAGTATTTT.

The chain recombines TRBV5-6 with TRBJ1-1; D is ambiguous. The CDR3 is made up of 14 amino acids. Trimming stripped 2 bases from V and 1 base from J, with 9 bases between. Germline assignment: CDR1 SGHDT and CDR2 YYEEEE. The CDR3 sequence is CASSLWQWNTEAFF. CDR3 bases: TGTGCCAGCAGCTTATGGCAATGGAACACTGAAGCTTTCTTT.